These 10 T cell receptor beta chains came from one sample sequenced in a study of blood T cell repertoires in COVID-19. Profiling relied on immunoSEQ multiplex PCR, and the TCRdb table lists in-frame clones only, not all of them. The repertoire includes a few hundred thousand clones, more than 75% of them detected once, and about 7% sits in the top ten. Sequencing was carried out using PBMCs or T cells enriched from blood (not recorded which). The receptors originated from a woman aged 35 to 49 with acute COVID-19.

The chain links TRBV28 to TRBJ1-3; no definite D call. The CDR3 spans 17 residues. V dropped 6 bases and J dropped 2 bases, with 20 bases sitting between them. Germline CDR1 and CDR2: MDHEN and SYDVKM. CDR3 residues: CASRSRFGEAPGNTIYF. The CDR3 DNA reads TGTGCCAGCAGATCAAGATTCGGGGAAGCTCCTGGAAACACCATATATTTT.

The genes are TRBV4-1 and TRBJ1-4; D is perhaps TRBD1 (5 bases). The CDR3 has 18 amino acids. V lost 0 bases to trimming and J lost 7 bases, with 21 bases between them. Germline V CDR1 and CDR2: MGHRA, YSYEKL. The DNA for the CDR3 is TGCGCCAGCAGCCAAGATCGGATCAGGAGGGGCCTAGGTGAAAAACTGTTTTTT. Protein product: CASSQDRIRRGLGEKLFF.

The CDR3 coding sequence is TGTGCCACCAGCAGAGAACAGGGGAAAGGAGAGACCCAGTACTTC. Translated: CATSREQGKGETQYF. The chain carries TRBV15 and TRBJ2-5; TRBD1 matches at 7 bases. V lost 0 bases to trimming and J lost 4 bases; unmatched junction nucleotides: 5. CDR1 and CDR2 (germline): LNHNV, YYDKDF (reference sequence). The CDR3 consists of 15 residues.

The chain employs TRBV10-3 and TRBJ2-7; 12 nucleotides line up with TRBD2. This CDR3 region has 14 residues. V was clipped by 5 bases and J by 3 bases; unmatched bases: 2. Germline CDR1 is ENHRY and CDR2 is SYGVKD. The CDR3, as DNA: TGTGCCATCAGTCCTAGCGGGAGGGACTACGAGCAGTACTTC. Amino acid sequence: CAISPSGRDYEQYF.

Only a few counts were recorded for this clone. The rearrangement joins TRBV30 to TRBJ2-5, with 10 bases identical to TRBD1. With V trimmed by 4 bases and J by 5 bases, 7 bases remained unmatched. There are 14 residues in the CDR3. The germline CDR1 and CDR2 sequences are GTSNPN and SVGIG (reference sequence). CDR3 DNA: TGTGCCTGGAAGGGGACAGGGGATATTGAGACCCAGTACTTC. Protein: CAWKGTGDIETQYF.

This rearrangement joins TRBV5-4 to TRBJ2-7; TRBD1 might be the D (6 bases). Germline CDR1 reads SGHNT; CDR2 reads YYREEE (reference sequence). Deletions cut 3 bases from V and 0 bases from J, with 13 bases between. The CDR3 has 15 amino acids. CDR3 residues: CASSSRTDRSYEQYF. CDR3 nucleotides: TGTGCCAGCAGCTCCAGGACAGACCGCTCCTACGAGCAGTACTTC.

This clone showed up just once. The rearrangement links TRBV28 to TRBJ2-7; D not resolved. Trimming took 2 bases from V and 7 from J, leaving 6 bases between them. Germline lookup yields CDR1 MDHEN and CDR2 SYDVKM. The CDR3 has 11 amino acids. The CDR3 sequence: CASSLDWEQYF. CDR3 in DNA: TGTGCCAGCAGTTTAGACTGGGAGCAGTACTTC.

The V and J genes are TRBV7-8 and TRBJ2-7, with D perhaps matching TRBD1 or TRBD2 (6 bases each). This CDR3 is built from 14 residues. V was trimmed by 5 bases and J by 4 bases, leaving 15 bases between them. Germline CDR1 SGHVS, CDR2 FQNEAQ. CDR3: CASSRGGRRYEQYF. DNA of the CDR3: TGTGCCAGCAGCCGAGGGGGGAGGCGATACGAGCAGTACTTC.

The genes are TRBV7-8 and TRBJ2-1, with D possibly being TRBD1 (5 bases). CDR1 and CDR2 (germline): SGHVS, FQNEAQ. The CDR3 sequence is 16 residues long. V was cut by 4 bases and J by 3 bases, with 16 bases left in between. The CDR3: CASSYPRGAVYNEQFF. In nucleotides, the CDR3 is TGTGCCAGCAGCTACCCTAGGGGTGCCGTCTACAATGAGCAGTTCTTC.

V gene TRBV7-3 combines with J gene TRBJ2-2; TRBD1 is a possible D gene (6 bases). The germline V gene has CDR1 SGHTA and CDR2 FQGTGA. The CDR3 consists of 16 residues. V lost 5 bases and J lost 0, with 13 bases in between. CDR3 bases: TGTGCCAGCAGCGTGAACAGGGTGACGAACACCGGGGAGCTGTTTTTT. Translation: CASSVNRVTNTGELFF.